This T cell receptor beta chain stems from a study of T cells in Graves' hyperthyroidism and ophthalmopathy. The overall study: Before treatment of any kind, peripheral blood was taken at initial diagnosis. Study results and caveats: Progression to ophthalmopathy was predicted a median of roughly 6.5 months early.

Many counts were recorded for this clonotype. Its antigen remains unknown. Amplified regions were TCR beta CDR3 sequences from RNA transcripts. TCR CDR3 underwent first-round RT-PCR with the HTBI primer set. TCRdb reprocessed the multiplex PCR reads via MiXCR and lists one record per CDR3 protein. Here the sample spans 300,000 to 450,000 distinct CDR3 sequences, around 15% being singletons. Trimming left V 2 bases short and J 5 bases short, with 6 bases between. Germline V lookup: CDR1 SNHLY, CDR2 FYNNEI. This CDR3 has 13 amino acids. Ophthalmopathy patients had moderate-to-severe active disease, CAS ≥3, NOSPECS ≥4, and disease duration under 3 months.

The chain is built from TRBV2 and TRBJ1-4; D ambiguous. The sequenced sample consisted of blood. The origin of this receptor is a woman aged 25 to 45 with Graves' ophthalmopathy. The CDR3 DNA reads as TGTGCCAGCAGTGAACAGCAAAATGAAAAACTGTTTTTT. Translating it yields CASSEQQNEKLFF.